This TCR beta chain stems from a study of blood T cell repertoires in COVID-19. Background on the study: COVID-19 samples from acute and convalescent phases originated in the United States, Italy and Spain.

Profiling relied on immunoSEQ multiplex PCR, and the TCRdb table lists in-frame clones only, not all of them. This sample has hundreds of thousands of clones; nearly 85% occur once, and the top ten carry 8% to 9.5%. Germline loops: CDR1 SGHNT, CDR2 YYREEE (reference sequence). The CDR3 runs to 15 residues. The V and J ends lost 4 bases and 5 bases, in that order; junction bases with no gene match: 8. This clone was observed a few times. Material: peripheral blood. This chain joins TRBV5-4 and TRBJ2-5; 10 positions agree with TRBD1. The receptor's source is a human donor in a cohort sampled during active COVID-19. CDR3 residues: CASSPTGGGWETQYF. CDR3 coding DNA: TGTGCCAGCAGCCCGACAGGGGGCGGGTGGGAGACCCAGTACTTC.